This TCR beta chain was documented in a study of blood T cell repertoires in COVID-19. As for the study in general: Nucleic acid was either cDNA or gDNA, and it came from T cells, B-cell-depleted T cells, or PBMCs.

The V gene lost 2 bases and the J gene lost 1 base, with 14 bases spanning the gap. Germline CDR1 and CDR2: SEHNR and FQNEAQ (reference sequence). There are 16 residues in the CDR3. The study recruited people aged about 18 to 95 years across roughly 25 US areas. Assay: immunoSEQ multiplex PCR; the TCRdb copy retains only in-frame clones and omits some. The table records about 280,000 clones, about 90% of them present only once. The V and J genes are TRBV7-9 and TRBJ2-5; D may be TRBD1 (6 bases). The source of this sequence is a woman in her twenties or thirties with acute COVID-19. The specimen sequenced was PBMCs or T cells enriched from blood (not recorded which). The CDR3 bases are TGTGCCAGCAGCTTAAGGGAGACAGGAACCCAAGAGACCCAGTACTTC. Translation: CASSLRETGTQETQYF.